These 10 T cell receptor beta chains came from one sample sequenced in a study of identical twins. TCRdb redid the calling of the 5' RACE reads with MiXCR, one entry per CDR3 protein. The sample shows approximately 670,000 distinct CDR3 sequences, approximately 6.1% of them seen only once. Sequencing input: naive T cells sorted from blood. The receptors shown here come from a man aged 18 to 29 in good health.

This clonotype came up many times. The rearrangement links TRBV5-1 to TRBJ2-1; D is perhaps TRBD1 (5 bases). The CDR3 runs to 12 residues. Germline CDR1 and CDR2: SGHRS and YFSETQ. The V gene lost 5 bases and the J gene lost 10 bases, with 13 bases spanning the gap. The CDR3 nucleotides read TGCGCCAGCAGTCGGATAGCAGGGGAGCAGTTCTTC. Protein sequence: CASSRIAGEQFF.

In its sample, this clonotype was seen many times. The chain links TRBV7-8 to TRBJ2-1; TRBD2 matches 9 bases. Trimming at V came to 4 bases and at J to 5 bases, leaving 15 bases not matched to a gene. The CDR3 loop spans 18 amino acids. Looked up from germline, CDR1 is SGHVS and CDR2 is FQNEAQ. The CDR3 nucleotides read TGTGCCAGCAGCTACTCCCCGTCGGCGGGAGGGCCAAACAATGAGCAGTTCTTC. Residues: CASSYSPSAGGPNNEQFF.

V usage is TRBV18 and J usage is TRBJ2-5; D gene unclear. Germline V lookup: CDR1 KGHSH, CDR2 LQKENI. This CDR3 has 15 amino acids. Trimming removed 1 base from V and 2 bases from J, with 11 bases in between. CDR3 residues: CASSPRGTVQETQYF. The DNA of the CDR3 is TGTGCCAGCTCACCACGGGGTACTGTTCAAGAGACCCAGTACTTC.

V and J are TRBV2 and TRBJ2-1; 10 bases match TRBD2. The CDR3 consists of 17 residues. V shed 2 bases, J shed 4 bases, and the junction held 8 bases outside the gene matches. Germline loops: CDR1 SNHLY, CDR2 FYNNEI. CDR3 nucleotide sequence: TGTGCCAGCAGTGAATACATCACGGGACTAGCGTACAATGAGCAGTTCTTC. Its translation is CASSEYITGLAYNEQFF.

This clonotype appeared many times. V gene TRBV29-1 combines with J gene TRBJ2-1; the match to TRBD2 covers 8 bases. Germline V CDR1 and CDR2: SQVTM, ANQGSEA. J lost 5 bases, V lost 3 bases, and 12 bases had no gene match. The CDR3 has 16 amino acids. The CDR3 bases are TGCAGCGTTGAGACGGGACTAGATCATTGGAACAATGAGCAGTTCTTC. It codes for CSVETGLDHWNNEQFF.

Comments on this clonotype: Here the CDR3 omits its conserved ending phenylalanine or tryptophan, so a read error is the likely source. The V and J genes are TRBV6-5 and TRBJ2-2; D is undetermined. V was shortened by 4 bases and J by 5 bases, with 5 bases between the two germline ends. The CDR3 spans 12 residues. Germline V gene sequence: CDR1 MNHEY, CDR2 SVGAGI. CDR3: CASSFYTGELFC. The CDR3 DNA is TGTGCCAGCAGTTTCTATACCGGGGAGCTGTTTTGT.

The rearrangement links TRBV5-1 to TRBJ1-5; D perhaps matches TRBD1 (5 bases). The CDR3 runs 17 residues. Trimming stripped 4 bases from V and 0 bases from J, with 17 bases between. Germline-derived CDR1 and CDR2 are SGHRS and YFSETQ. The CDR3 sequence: CASSPGPIRFSNQPQHF. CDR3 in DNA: TGCGCCAGCAGCCCGGGACCTATCCGGTTTAGCAATCAGCCCCAGCATTTT.

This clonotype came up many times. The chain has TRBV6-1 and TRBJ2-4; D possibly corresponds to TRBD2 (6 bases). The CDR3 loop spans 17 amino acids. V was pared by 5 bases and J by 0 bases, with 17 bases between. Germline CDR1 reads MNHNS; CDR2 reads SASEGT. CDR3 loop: CASSQDSGSLAKNIQYF. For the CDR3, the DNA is TGTGCCAGCAGTCAGGATAGCGGCTCACTAGCCAAAAACATTCAGTACTTC.

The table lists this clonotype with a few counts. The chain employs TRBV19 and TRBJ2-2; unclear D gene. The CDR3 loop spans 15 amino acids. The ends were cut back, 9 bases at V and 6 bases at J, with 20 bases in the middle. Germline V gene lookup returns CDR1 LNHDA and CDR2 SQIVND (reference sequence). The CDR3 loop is CASRRHTLEAGELFF. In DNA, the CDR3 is TGTGCCAGCAGGAGACACACCTTAGAGGCCGGGGAGCTGTTTTTT.

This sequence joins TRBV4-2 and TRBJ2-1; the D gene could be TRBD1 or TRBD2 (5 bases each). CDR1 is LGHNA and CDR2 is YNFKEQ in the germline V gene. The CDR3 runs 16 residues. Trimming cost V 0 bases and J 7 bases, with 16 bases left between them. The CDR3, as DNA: TGTGCCAGCAGCCAAGATGGGGCTATTGGGGGAAATGAGCAGTTCTTC. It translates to CASSQDGAIGGNEQFF.